This T cell receptor beta chain emerged from a study of cytomegalovirus exposure and HLA in healthy donors. Study-wide background: About 80 million unique TCR sequences came from HLA-typed donors in an early release.

This CDR3 spans 15 amino acids. V was pared by 8 bases and J by 2 bases, with 5 bases of the junction left unmatched. Germline V gene data show CDR1 as MNHNS and CDR2 as SASEGT. With 60 Vbeta and 13 Jbeta primers, the PCR was carried out. Libraries were prepared by immunoSEQ multiplex PCR; TCRdb keeps only in-frame clonotypes and omits some of them. The data contain about 130,000 clones, approximately 82% of them singletons. With regard to this clone: The antigen remains unidentified.

Study-wide points: In vitro data verified three CMV-associated chains as specific for CMV antigens.

Material for sequencing was PBMCs. This chain links TRBV6-1 with TRBJ2-2, with 10 bases that match TRBD2. The receptor was isolated from a boy younger than 10 in good health and CMV-seronegative. CDR3 DNA sequence: TGTGCCAGCTGGCTAGCGGGGGCCAACACCGGGGAGCTGTTTTTT. This codes for CASWLAGANTGELFF.